The 21 T cell receptor beta chains in this list originate from one sample, sequenced in a study of cytomegalovirus exposure and HLA in healthy donors. Generated by immunoSEQ multiplex PCR, the TCRdb table keeps only in-frame clones and is missing some. This table has 150,000 or so clones, about 86% appearing once. Input material: PBMCs. Receptors were obtained from a human donor in good health.

This chain uses TRBV7-3 with TRBJ2-7, with 10 positions matching TRBD1. This CDR3 has 15 amino acids. V shed 2 bases, J shed 4 bases, and the junction held 5 bases outside the gene matches. Per the germline V gene, CDR1 is SGHTA and CDR2 is FQGTGA. CDR3 coding DNA: TGTGCCAGCAGCTTAGCCGCGGGACAGGGGTACGAGCAGTACTTC. Its protein is CASSLAAGQGYEQYF.

The J gene is TRBJ1-1, the V gene TRBV18, with a possible D match to TRBD1 (5 bases). V was shortened by 3 bases and J by 4 bases, with 12 bases between the two germline ends. The germline CDR1 and CDR2 sequences are KGHSH and LQKENI. CDR3 length equals 14 residues. The CDR3 here is CASSPSQVRTEAFF. CDR3 DNA: TGTGCCAGCTCACCCTCACAGGTCCGCACTGAAGCTTTCTTT.

The rearrangement joins TRBV6-5 to TRBJ2-5; tentative D call: TRBD1 (5 bases). Germline V gives CDR1 MNHEY, CDR2 SVGAGI. This CDR3 has 15 amino acids. V was shortened by 1 base and J by 1 base, with 10 bases between the two germline ends. CDR3 residues: CASSYFLGAQETQYF. CDR3 DNA: TGTGCCAGCAGTTACTTCCTTGGGGCCCAAGAGACCCAGTACTTC.

The V and J genes are TRBV7-9 and TRBJ2-7; 9 bases fit TRBD2. Germline assignment: CDR1 SEHNR and CDR2 FQNEAQ (reference sequence). The V gene end was trimmed by 7 bases and the J gene end by 5 bases; junction bases not matched to a gene: 12. The CDR3 totals 15 residues. This chain's CDR3 is CASISSGTSTHEQYF. The CDR3 coding sequence is TGTGCCAGCATCTCCAGCGGGACTAGCACCCACGAGCAGTACTTC.

This chain links TRBV7-9 with TRBJ1-1; possibly TRBD1 for D (5 bases). The CDR3 totals 13 residues. Germline V lookup: CDR1 SEHNR, CDR2 FQNEAQ (reference sequence). V was cut by 5 bases and J by 1 base, with 8 bases left in between. The CDR3 reads CASSRGENTEAFF. Written as DNA, the CDR3 is TGTGCCAGCAGCCGGGGGGAGAACACTGAAGCTTTCTTT.

The rearrangement joins TRBV27 to TRBJ2-7, with TRBD2 matching 11 bases. CDR3 size: 15 residues. CDR1 is MNHEY, CDR2 SMNVEV, per germline (reference sequence). The J segment lost 1 base and the V segment lost 5 bases, leaving 4 bases of the junction unmatched. This chain's CDR3 is CASSPIAGGSYEQYF. The CDR3 coding sequence is TGTGCCAGCAGTCCGATAGCGGGAGGGTCCTACGAGCAGTACTTC.

The chain is built from TRBV5-6 and TRBJ2-3; 13 bases are a match to TRBD2. With V trimmed by 1 base and J by 3 bases, 11 bases remained unmatched. The CDR3 is 19 amino acids. Germline CDR1 and CDR2: SGHDT and YYEEEE. The CDR3 nucleotides are TGTGCCAGCAGCTTGTTCGGACTAGCGGGGGAGCGGGTAACAGATACGCAGTATTTT. Translated, it gives CASSLFGLAGERVTDTQYF. The whole variable domain, remainder taken from reference TRBV5-6 and TRBJ2-3, is DAGVTQSPTHLIKTRGQQVTLRCSPKSGHDTVSWYQQALGQGPQFIFQYYEEEERQRGNFPDRFSGHQFPNYSSELNVNALLLGDSALYLCASSLFGLAGERVTDTQYFGPGTRLTVL.

J is TRBJ1-4 and V is TRBV5-5, with TRBD1 matching over 11 bases. Per the germline V gene, CDR1 is SGHKS and CDR2 is YYEKEE (reference sequence). The CDR3 covers 17 residues. With 4 bases clipped from V and 1 base from J, the junction kept 6 bases outside the gene matches. This CDR3 is CASSQRTGGVTNEKLFF. The CDR3 DNA follows: TGTGCCAGCAGCCAGAGGACAGGGGGCGTAACTAATGAAAAACTGTTTTTT.

The chain uses TRBV10-2 and TRBJ1-4, with D unresolved. The V end lost 3 bases, the J end lost 8 bases, and 19 bases lay between the germline ends. The CDR3 spans 16 residues. The germline gives CDR1 WSHSY, CDR2 SAAADI. Here the CDR3 DNA reads TGCGCCAGCAGTGAATTCGTAGACACGCGAAGAGAAAAACTGTTTTTT. Residues: CASSEFVDTRREKLFF.

V and J are TRBV19 and TRBJ2-1; 7 nucleotides line up with TRBD1. Trimming removed 7 bases from V and 3 bases from J; junction bases left unmatched: 6. The CDR3 runs 14 residues. Per germline, CDR1 LNHDA and CDR2 SQIVND (reference sequence). CDR3 DNA sequence: TGTGCCAGTAAAGAGACAGGGAACTACAATGAGCAGTTCTTC. Translating gives CASKETGNYNEQFF.

This clone was seen only once. V and J are TRBV18 and TRBJ2-7; D is unresolved. Germline V CDR1 and CDR2: KGHSH, LQKENI. This CDR3 spans 15 amino acids. The V end was cut by 5 bases, the J end by 4 bases, with 18 bases between. CDR3 amino acids: CASSRGPAAMYEQYF. DNA for the CDR3: TGTGCCAGCTCAAGAGGCCCAGCAGCGATGTACGAGCAGTACTTC.

Here the CDR3 reads CASRLYSNQPQHF. DNA of the CDR3: TGTGCCAGCAGGCTCTATAGCAATCAGCCCCAGCATTTT. This chain connects TRBV6-5 to TRBJ1-5, with D unresolved. CDR1 MNHEY and CDR2 SVGAGI come from the germline V gene. V dropped 6 bases and J dropped 0 bases, with 6 bases sitting between them. The CDR3 has 13 amino acids.

Details on this clone: Sequence at one end of the junction differs from germline and may be a read error. The chain recombines TRBV7-8 with TRBJ2-1; 10 bases line up with TRBD2. From germline, CDR1 is SGHVS and CDR2 FQNEAQ. The CDR3 contains 14 residues. The CDR3 reads CASSLAGGYNEQFF. The CDR3 nucleotides read TGTGCCAGCAGTTTAGCGGGGGGATACAATGAGCAGTTCTTC. The full variable domain, its missing parts supplied by reference TRBV7-8 and TRBJ2-1, is GAGVSQSPRYKVAKRGQDVALRCDPISGHVSLFWYQQALGQGPEFLTYFQNEAQLDKSGLPSDRFFAERPEGSVSTLKIQRTQQEDSAVYLCASSLAGGYNEQFFGPGTRLTVL.

The V and J genes are TRBV2 and TRBJ2-5; D unresolved. CDR1 and CDR2 from the germline V gene are SNHLY and FYNNEI. There are 13 residues in the CDR3. V dropped 1 base and J dropped 3 bases, with 6 bases sitting between them. The CDR3 DNA follows: TGTGCCAGCAGTGAAGGGCCTGAAGAGACCCAGTACTTC. The encoded protein is CASSEGPEETQYF. The full variable domain, in which reference TRBV2 and TRBJ2-5 provide the parts outside the CDR3, is EPEVTQTPSHQVTQMGQEVILRCVPISNHLYFYWYRQILGQKVEFLVSFYNNEISEKSEIFDDQFSVERPDGSNFTLKIRSTKLEDSAMYFCASSEGPEETQYFGPGTRLLVL.

V gene TRBV25-1 combines with J gene TRBJ1-1; tentatively, D is TRBD1 (6 bases). The CDR3 is made up of 15 amino acids. Germline V CDR1 and CDR2: MGHDK, SYGVNS. V was pared by 4 bases and J by 1 base, with 13 bases between. CDR3 residues: CASSGWQGWNTEAFF. In DNA form, the CDR3 reads TGTGCCAGCAGTGGGTGGCAGGGGTGGAACACTGAAGCTTTCTTT.

V is TRBV27 and J is TRBJ2-2, with D possibly TRBD1 on 6 matching bases. The V and J ends lost 3 bases and 6 bases respectively, with 20 bases between them. Germline CDR1 MNHEY, CDR2 SMNVEV (reference sequence). The CDR3 is 17 amino acids. The CDR3 DNA is TGTGCCAGCAGTTTGCCCAAAACCCGGGACAATTCCGGGGAGCTGTTTTTT. Translated: CASSLPKTRDNSGELFF.

This clone was seen a few times. V gene TRBV7-2 combines with J gene TRBJ1-2; D is uncertain. The germline V gene has CDR1 SGHTA and CDR2 FQGNSA. The V end was cut by 4 bases, the J end by 6 bases, with 12 bases between. This CDR3 region has 13 residues. Here the CDR3 DNA reads TGTGCCAGCAGCTCCCTATCCCAGGATGGCTACACCTTC. Translating gives CASSSLSQDGYTF.

This clone was counted only a few times. The V gene is TRBV6-6, the J gene TRBJ2-5; 11 bases fit TRBD2. The trim removed 5 bases at V and 1 base at J, leaving 3 bases unmatched. The germline CDR1 and CDR2 sequences are MNHNY and SVGAGI (reference sequence). The CDR3 consists of 15 residues. The CDR3 reads CASSTLAGGQETQYF. The CDR3 DNA follows: TGTGCCAGCAGTACCCTAGCGGGGGGCCAAGAGACCCAGTACTTC.

CDR3 in amino acids: CASSWARDQPQHF. CDR3 DNA sequence: TGTGCCAGCAGCTGGGCCAGAGATCAGCCCCAGCATTTT. This chain uses TRBV6-6 with TRBJ1-5; D is undetermined. V gave up 6 bases and J gave up 5 bases, with 11 bases separating them. The CDR3 covers 13 residues. The germline V gene encodes CDR1 MNHNY and CDR2 SVGAGI (reference sequence).

CDR3 DNA sequence: TGTGCCAGCAGAAAAAGGACAGGGGAAGACTACGAGCAGTACTTC. Translation: CASRKRTGEDYEQYF. This sequence joins TRBV7-9 and TRBJ2-7; 9 nucleotides align to TRBD1. This CDR3 has 15 residues. Per germline, CDR1 SEHNR and CDR2 FQNEAQ (reference sequence). J gave up 3 bases and V 6 bases, and 9 bases lay outside the gene matches.

This clone came up a few times. This chain joins TRBV27 and TRBJ1-5; D remains ambiguous. V was cut by 2 bases and J by 4 bases, with 6 bases left in between. Per germline, CDR1 MNHEY and CDR2 SMNVEV (reference sequence). The CDR3 totals 13 residues. The CDR3 sequence is CASSLGLNQPQHF. Here the CDR3 DNA reads TGTGCCAGCAGTTTAGGGCTGAATCAGCCCCAGCATTTT.